The rows below give T cell receptor beta chains drawn from one sample of a study of cytotoxic CD8 clonotypes in ibrutinib-treated CLL. Sequencing used immunoSEQ multiplex PCR; TCRdb keeps in-frame clones, though not all of them. This sample has approximately 320,000 clones, with about 64% found just once. The starting material was PBMCs, obtained after 36 months of ibrutinib treatment. These receptors came from a human donor with chronic lymphocytic leukemia. CDR3s include the opening cysteine and the closing phenylalanine or tryptophan. The D gene is left open where the match is weak. Only some rows state a clone size, as once, few, many or a class for expanded clones.

clone_size j_call v_call d_call cdr3_aa cdr3_nt
- TRBJ1-5 TRBV6-5 - CASNPQGYQPQHF TGTGCCAGCAACCCACAGGGCTATCAGCCCCAGCATTTT
- TRBJ2-3 TRBV5-1 TRBD1 CASSRRGPQGANTDTQYF TGCGCCAGCAGCCGCAGGGGGCCCCAGGGGGCCAACACAGATACGCAGTATTTT
few TRBJ2-1 TRBV5-1 - CASRPTGTGNNEQFF TGCGCCAGCAGACCGACCGGGACGGGGAACAATGAGCAGTTCTTC
once TRBJ2-3 TRBV18 TRBD2 CASSPALAGVADTQYF TGTGCCAGCTCACCAGCCCTAGCGGGAGTCGCGGATACGCAGTATTTT
- TRBJ1-2 TRBV6-5 - CASKGSGYTF TGTGCCAGCAAGGGGAGTGGCTACACCTTC
- TRBJ1-2 TRBV7-9 - CASSFPHIPSHGYTF TGTGCCAGCAGCTTTCCCCACATCCCTTCCCATGGCTACACCTTC
few TRBJ1-6 TRBV5-6 TRBD1 CASSFTGVSPLHF TGTGCCAGCAGCTTTACAGGGGTTTCACCCCTCCACTTT
- TRBJ1-1 TRBV6-1 - CASSVSGASNTEAFF TGTGCCAGCAGTGTCTCCGGGGCATCGAACACTGAAGCTTTCTTT
- TRBJ2-2 TRBV6-4 - CASSAQGSGELFF TGTGCCAGCAGTGCACAGGGCTCCGGGGAGCTGTTTTTT
- TRBJ2-5 TRBV10-1 TRBD1 CASRAVGTDQETQYF TGCGCCAGCAGGGCGGTTGGGACAGACCAAGAGACCCAGTACTTC
few TRBJ2-5 TRBV15 - CATSGGPWRQETQYF TGTGCCACCAGCGGGGGGCCCTGGCGACAAGAGACCCAGTACTTC
- TRBJ2-5 TRBV29-1 - CSVGTLLRRREETQYF TGCAGCGTTGGCACCCTATTGCGGCGGAGAGAAGAGACCCAGTACTTC
- TRBJ2-2 TRBV6-5 TRBD1 CASSLGGQVNTGELFF TGTGCCAGCAGTTTGGGGGGACAGGTTAACACCGGGGAGCTGTTTTTT
- TRBJ2-5 TRBV7-6 TRBD2 CASSLTSGVGYQETQYF TGTGCCAGCAGCTTAACTAGCGGGGTGGGTTACCAAGAGACCCAGTACTTC
- TRBJ2-7 TRBV27 TRBD1 CASSEGTDYEQYF TGTGCCAGCAGTGAGGGGACAGACTACGAGCAGTACTTC
- TRBJ1-5 TRBV5-3 TRBD1 CARSPRDRSYDSNQPQHF TGTGCCAGAAGCCCCCGGGACAGGAGCTATGATAGCAATCAGCCCCAGCATTTT
- TRBJ2-1 TRBV4-1 - CASSGLLLVNEQFF TGCGCCAGCAGTGGACTGCTGCTGGTGAATGAGCAGTTCTTC
- TRBJ1-2 TRBV10-3 TRBD1 CAISDRGNYGYTF TGTGCCATCAGTGACAGGGGGAACTATGGCTACACCTTC
- TRBJ1-2 TRBV29-1 - CSVGPGGGGGYTF TGCAGCGTTGGGCCCGGGGGTGGTGGCGGCTACACCTTC
- TRBJ2-3 TRBV9 - CASSVGQTDTQYF TGTGCCAGCAGCGTCGGGCAGACAGATACGCAGTATTTT
few TRBJ1-4 TRBV5-1 - CASRGIGSNEKLFF TGCGCCAGCAGGGGTATCGGTTCTAATGAAAAACTGTTTTTT
few TRBJ1-1 TRBV9 - CASSVAGRSEAFF TGTGCCAGCAGCGTAGCGGGGCGGTCTGAAGCTTTCTTT
- TRBJ2-5 TRBV20-1 TRBD1 CSATQGETQYF TGCAGTGCTACACAGGGGGAGACCCAGTACTTC
- TRBJ2-4 TRBV18 - CASSPPGLLAKNIQYF TGTGCCAGCTCACCACCTGGGCTTCTAGCCAAAAACATTCAGTACTTC
few TRBJ2-1 TRBV7-8 TRBD1 CASSLGRQGYNEQFF TGTGCCAGCAGCTTAGGCCGACAGGGCTACAATGAGCAGTTCTTC
- TRBJ1-5 TRBV28 - CASSLWDAKGDQPQHF TGTGCCAGCAGTTTATGGGACGCAAAAGGGGATCAGCCCCAGCATTTT
few TRBJ2-5 TRBV2 TRBD1 CASIGSGGWETQYF TGTGCCAGCATCGGTTCAGGGGGCTGGGAGACCCAGTACTTC
few TRBJ1-2 TRBV2 - CASSESVVYGYTF TGTGCCAGCAGTGAATCGGTAGTCTATGGCTACACCTTC
- TRBJ2-3 TRBV9 TRBD2 CASSVRLAGGQDTQYF TGTGCCAGCAGCGTTCGACTAGCGGGGGGGCAAGATACGCAGTATTTT
once TRBJ1-4 TRBV2 - CASKVRKNEKLFF TGTGCCAGCAAGGTGAGGAAGAATGAAAAACTGTTTTTT
- TRBJ1-2 TRBV4-2 TRBD1 CASSQEVQGNYGYTF TGTGCCAGCAGCCAAGAAGTACAGGGGAACTATGGCTACACCTTC
- TRBJ2-1 TRBV19 TRBD2 CASSIYGTSGRGSYNEQFF TGTGCCAGTAGTATCTATGGGACTAGCGGGAGGGGCTCCTACAATGAGCAGTTCTTC
- TRBJ1-2 TRBV10-3 TRBD1 CAISEPGQTQNYGYTF TGTGCCATCAGTGAGCCGGGACAGACACAAAACTATGGCTACACCTTC
- TRBJ2-7 TRBV13 - CASSLTLGGKGNEQYF TGTGCCAGCAGCTTAACGCTGGGCGGGAAAGGCAACGAGCAGTACTTC
few TRBJ1-6 TRBV2 - CASGLGTVYNSPLHF TGTGCCAGCGGTCTGGGGACGGTCTATAATTCACCCCTCCACTTT
- TRBJ2-1 TRBV4-1 TRBD2 CASSQDVLAGGIYNEQFF TGCGCCAGCAGCCAAGACGTACTAGCGGGAGGGATTTACAATGAGCAGTTCTTC
- TRBJ2-3 TRBV5-1 - CASSSSSGAEGTQYF TGCGCCAGCAGCTCCTCCTCCGGGGCCGAAGGTACGCAGTATTTT
- TRBJ2-7 TRBV7-9 - CASSTGLGEQYF TGTGCCAGCAGCACGGGACTGGGCGAGCAGTACTTC
once TRBJ2-7 TRBV6-5 - CASSYYGYEQYF TGTGCCAGCAGTTACTACGGCTACGAGCAGTACTTC
- TRBJ2-7 TRBV5-4 TRBD2 CASSLRGRVNEQYF TGTGCCAGCAGCTTGCGAGGGAGGGTCAACGAGCAGTACTTC
- TRBJ1-2 TRBV9 TRBD1 CASGTGYGYTF TGTGCCAGCGGGACAGGCTATGGCTACACCTTC
few TRBJ2-6 TRBV19 - CASRWDGGNVLTF TGTGCCAGTAGATGGGACGGCGGCAACGTCCTGACTTTC
- TRBJ2-3 TRBV29-1 - CSGSEASSTDTQYF TGCAGCGGGTCGGAGGCATCTAGCACAGATACGCAGTATTTT
- TRBJ2-7 TRBV11-2 TRBD2 CASSLVRAGGYEQYF TGTGCCAGCAGCTTAGTGCGAGCGGGAGGATATGAGCAGTACTTC
- TRBJ1-2 TRBV29-1 - CSVDRGPALYGYTF TGCAGCGTTGATAGGGGCCCTGCTCTCTATGGCTACACCTTC
- TRBJ2-5 TRBV2 TRBD2 CASSERAAGGGGTQYF TGTGCCAGCAGTGAACGCGCTGCGGGGGGCGGCGGGACCCAGTACTTC
- TRBJ1-1 TRBV6-1 - CASSARPGLMNTEAFF TGTGCCAGCAGTGCAAGACCGGGACTGATGAACACTGAAGCTTTCTTT
- TRBJ2-6 TRBV19 - CASSMGSGANVLTF TGTGCCAGTAGTATGGGCTCTGGGGCCAACGTCCTGACTTTC
- TRBJ2-5 TRBV14 TRBD2 CASSHGLVQETQYF TGTGCCAGCAGCCACGGACTAGTCCAAGAGACCCAGTACTTC
- TRBJ1-2 TRBV27 - CASSLRGMSGYTF TGTGCCAGCAGTTTACGAGGGATGAGTGGCTACACCTTC
- TRBJ2-7 TRBV6-5 TRBD1 CASRRTGLDPYEQYF TGTGCCAGTCGAAGGACAGGGCTGGACCCCTACGAGCAGTACTTC
- TRBJ2-6 TRBV9 - CASSVEFGRSGANVLTF TGTGCCAGCAGCGTAGAATTCGGTCGCTCTGGGGCCAACGTCCTGACTTTC
- TRBJ1-2 TRBV4-3 TRBD1 CASSHRDREAGGYTF TGCGCCAGCAGCCACCGGGACAGGGAGGCAGGTGGCTACACCTTC
- TRBJ2-1 TRBV5-1 - CASKEASYNEQFF TGCGCCAGCAAAGAAGCGTCTTACAATGAGCAGTTCTTC